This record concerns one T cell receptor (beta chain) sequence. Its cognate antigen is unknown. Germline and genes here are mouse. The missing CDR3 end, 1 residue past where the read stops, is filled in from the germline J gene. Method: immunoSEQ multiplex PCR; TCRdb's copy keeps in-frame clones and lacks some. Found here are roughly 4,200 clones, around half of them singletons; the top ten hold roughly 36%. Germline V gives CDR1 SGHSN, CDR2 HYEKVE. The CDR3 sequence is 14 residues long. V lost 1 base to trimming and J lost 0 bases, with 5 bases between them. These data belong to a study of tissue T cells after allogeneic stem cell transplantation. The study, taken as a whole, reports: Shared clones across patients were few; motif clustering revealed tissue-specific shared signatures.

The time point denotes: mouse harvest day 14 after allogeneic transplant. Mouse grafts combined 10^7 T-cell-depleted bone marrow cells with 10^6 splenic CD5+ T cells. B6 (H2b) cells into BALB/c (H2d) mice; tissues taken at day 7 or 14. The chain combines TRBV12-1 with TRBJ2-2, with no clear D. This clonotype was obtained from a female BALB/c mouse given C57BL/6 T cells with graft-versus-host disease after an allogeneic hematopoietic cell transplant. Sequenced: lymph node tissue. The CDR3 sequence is CASSLQSNTGQLYF. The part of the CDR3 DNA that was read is TGTGCCAGCTCTCTGCAGTCAAACACCGGGCAGCTCTAC.